The 5 T cell receptor beta chains given below trace back to one sample, sequenced in a study of blood T cell repertoires in COVID-19. Some clones are missing from TCRdb's copy, which holds only in-frame ones; the method was immunoSEQ multiplex PCR. The sample contains about 80,000 clones, roughly 80% of which appear only once. The sequencing sample was made of peripheral blood. The receptors shown here come from a man older than 75 with acute or convalescent COVID-19.

The gene calls are TRBV4-2 and TRBJ1-4; D gene ambiguous. CDR3 length: 14 amino acids. The V end was cut by 1 base, the J end by 7 bases, with 10 bases between. CDR1 and CDR2 from the germline V gene are LGHNA and YNFKEQ. The CDR3 DNA reads as TGTGCCAGCAGCCAAGGAGGAGAGGGTGAAAAACTGTTTTTT. Translation gives CASSQGGEGEKLFF.

The chain employs TRBV6-5 and TRBJ1-2, with 7 positions matching TRBD1. This CDR3 is 15 amino acids long. J gave up 2 bases and V 6 bases, and 9 bases lay outside the gene matches. Per the germline V gene, CDR1 is MNHEY and CDR2 is SVGAGI. The CDR3 sequence is CASRRQGSPNYGYTF. Here the CDR3 DNA reads TGTGCCAGCAGACGACAGGGAAGCCCCAACTATGGCTACACCTTC.

This rearrangement joins TRBV2 to TRBJ1-1, with 9 bases aligning to TRBD1. The CDR3 contains 14 residues. Germline V lookup: CDR1 SNHLY, CDR2 FYNNEI. V was pared by 3 bases and J by 1 base, with 0 bases of the junction left unmatched. CDR3 sequence (DNA): TGTGCCAGCAGTGAGGGACAGGGGAACACTGAAGCTTTCTTT. It is translated as CASSEGQGNTEAFF. Full variable domain (remainder filled in from reference TRBV2 and TRBJ1-1): EPEVTQTPSHQVTQMGQEVILRCVPISNHLYFYWYRQILGQKVEFLVSFYNNEISEKSEIFDDQFSVERPDGSNFTLKIRSTKLEDSAMYFCASSEGQGNTEAFFGQGTRLTVV.

The rearrangement links TRBV10-3 to TRBJ2-1; 7 bases line up with TRBD2. CDR1 and CDR2 (germline): ENHRY, SYGVKD. J was trimmed by 0 bases and V by 8 bases; bases with no gene match: 13. CDR3 length: 17 residues. CDR3 in amino acids: CAIGPREGKSSYNEQFF. The CDR3 DNA is TGTGCCATCGGCCCGAGGGAGGGGAAAAGCTCCTACAATGAGCAGTTCTTC.

This sequence joins TRBV7-9 and TRBJ2-6; TRBD1 aligns across 7 bases. The CDR3 length is 18 residues. Germline assignment: CDR1 SEHNR and CDR2 FQNEAQ (reference sequence). The ends lost 5 bases at V and 0 bases at J; junction bases unmatched: 10. The CDR3 coding sequence is TGTGCCAGCAGCCCCTGGACAGGTAATCCCTCTGGGGCCAACGTCCTGACTTTC. Its protein product is CASSPWTGNPSGANVLTF.